This T cell receptor (beta chain) was captured by sequencing in a study of blood T cell repertoires in COVID-19 (dated by TCRdb to the early 2020s). Regarding the study in general: Samples covering the acute and convalescent phases of COVID-19 were provided by collaborators in the United States, Italy and Spain. Sample metadata almost always included a de-identified subject ID, COVID-19 status, age in years and sex. Deeply sampled blood TCRbeta repertoires from subjects exposed to, actively infected with, or recovered from COVID-19 were included in the dataset. The material from the prospective study consisted of cDNA or gDNA derived from T cells, B-cell-depleted T cells, or PBMCs. The samples were drawn from the first 160 participants of the ongoing ImmuneRACE study and from some 1,300 subjects provided by 6 global collaborators. The repertoires were released in a freely available public database meant as a resource for research on the immune response to SARS-CoV-2. Where available, HLA class I and class II types were obtained from metadata supplied by the sample provider rather than from assay-based typing.

With regard to this clone: This receptor's antigen is unknown. Base qualities are missing; no much larger clone stands one base away.

The cysteine opens and the phenylalanine closes a CDR3 of 15 amino acids. Here the CDR3 DNA is all that survives: 45 bases in frame from base 1. The germline V and J ends show losses of 7 bases and 4 bases respectively, and no gene match explains 9 bases of the junction. For CDR1 and CDR2, the germline V gene lists SGHAT and FQNNGV. Collaborating institutions collected whole blood in K2EDTA tubes following their own protocols. For TCRbeta analysis, collaborator samples were shipped as frozen whole blood, as isolated PBMCs, or as DNA extracted from either sample type. Study-level results and caveats: How much clinical and demographic metadata was included differed by source and by participant, and the metadata was provided uncurated.

TCRbeta CDR3 regions were amplified from genomic DNA using the immunoSEQ Assay, a bias-controlled multiplex PCR. From the authors' description of their analysis: Within the assay, amplification of reference gene primers was used to estimate how many nucleated cells each sample contained. Sequence reads were collapsed and filtered to measure the absolute abundance of every unique TCRbeta CDR3 rearrangement. For each sample, productive Simpson clonality was calculated by taking the square root of Simpson's diversity index across productive rearrangements. TCRdb took over this immuneACCESS table, retaining in-frame rearrangements with V and J assigned. Such tables are incomplete; in checked studies, under half of the missing clones stem from an unresolved V gene, and the remainder is unexplained. V, J and clone size were drawn from that table, and D and trimming were deduced from the DNA. Present in this sample are about 240,000 clones, approximately 85% of which were seen just once. Of the sample, roughly 12% falls within the top ten clones.

The source is a woman in her sixties with active or convalescent COVID-19. The chain uses TRBV11-2 and TRBJ1-1, with 10 middle bases fitting TRBD1. Specimen: peripheral blood. Read as DNA, the sequence is TGTGCCAGCATTTCAGACAGGGGGCGGATCACTGAAGCTTTCTTT. Translated, this is CASISDRGRITEAFF.